This T cell receptor (beta chain) comes out of a study of blood T cells in healthy people across ages. Alongside a J-beta primer mix, a sample-barcoded 5' primer served in a second PCR lasting 7 to 11 cycles. A template-switch adaptor that had 12 random nucleotides put a tag on each cDNA molecule. TCRdb re-called the 5' RACE reads with MiXCR, one entry per CDR3 protein. The repertoire holds 710,000 or so distinct CDR3 sequences, around 32% seen once, with 15% in the top ten. In germline, CDR1 is SGDLS, CDR2 YYNGEE. The CDR3 totals 15 residues. In its sample, this clonotype was seen many times. One end of the junction is discordant with germline, which a read error may explain.

J is TRBJ1-2 and V is TRBV9; D gene unclear. The sequence was collected from a woman of 80 years or more in good health. The sequenced sample consisted of blood. As DNA, the CDR3 is TGTGCCAGCAGCGTAGCTACCGGGAACCTCTATGACTACACCTTC. It yields the protein CASSVATGNLYDYTF.